Sequencing of this T cell receptor (beta chain) was carried out in a study of identical twins. This clonotype was seen more than once but under ten times. Its antigen is currently unknown. Its ends do not fully match the called genes, so a read error is possible. A template switching step contributed a universal primer site, while unique molecular identifiers were present in the cDNA. TCRdb independently ran MiXCR on the 5' RACE reads; one entry per CDR3 protein. The sample lists about 240,000 distinct CDR3 sequences, roughly 10% occurring once. This CDR3 has 19 amino acids. From germline, CDR1 is SSHAT and CDR2 FNYEAQ (reference sequence). General study findings and limits: Zero-insertion analyses were open to partial confounding by invariant MAIT and iNKT cells. Cross-sectional statistics, not tracking of the same donors, supported the conclusions. Reduced insertions were recorded for abundant cord blood beta clonotypes, with no such pattern in memory repertoires.

This clonotype originated in a man aged 45-65 years in good health. The chain links TRBV7-7 to TRBJ1-5; TRBD1 might be the D (6 bases). Sequenced: memory T cells sorted from blood. CDR3 DNA sequence: TGTGCTAGCAGCTATCTTGGACAGTTGACTGCTTATAGCAATCAGCCCCAGCATTTT. Protein sequence: CASSYLGQLTAYSNQPQHF. The full variable domain, in which reference TRBV7-7 and TRBJ1-5 provide the parts outside the CDR3, is GAGVSQSPRYKVTKRGQDVTLRCDPISSHATLYWYQQALGQGPEFLTYFNYEAQPDKSGLPSDRFSAERPEGSISTLTIQRTEQRDSAMYRCASSYLGQLTAYSNQPQHFGDGTRLSIL.